Listed here are 28 T cell receptor beta chains from one sample, sequenced in a study of OX40 agonist ivuxolimab in advanced cancers. Receptors were amplified or captured by the immunoSEQ multiplex PCR assay. TCRdb re-hosts the immuneACCESS table, in-frame sequences only. Its copies lack some clones; in the studies checked, an unresolved V gene accounts for under half of them, and the cause for the rest is not known. Here the sample has 100,000 or so clones; about nine tenths occur a single time. The biggest ten clones account for around 2% of the sample. The input for sequencing was CD4+ or CD8+ T cells sorted from blood, taken in a trial of the OX40 agonist ivuxolimab. The source is an adult with an advanced solid tumor such as melanoma, head and neck, liver or kidney cancer.

V and J are TRBV5-1 and TRBJ2-5; TRBD1 matches 10 bases. Germline loops: CDR1 SGHRS, CDR2 YFSETQ. The trim removed 0 bases at V and 7 bases at J, leaving 6 bases unmatched. CDR3 length equals 15 residues. The CDR3 loop is CASSLEGQGTMTQYF. CDR3 bases: TGCGCCAGCAGCTTGGAGGGACAGGGGACAATGACCCAGTACTTC.

This clone was seen a handful of times. V gene TRBV5-6 combines with J gene TRBJ1-1, with 9 bases lining up with TRBD1. This CDR3 spans 16 amino acids. V gave up 3 bases and J gave up 0 bases; unmatched junction bases: 6. Germline V gives CDR1 SGHDT, CDR2 YYEEEE. CDR3 sequence: CASSSRQGVVNTEAFF. The CDR3 DNA reads TGTGCCAGCAGCTCTAGACAGGGGGTCGTGAACACTGAAGCTTTCTTT.

CDR3 sequence: CASSYSSGQETQYF. Written as DNA, the CDR3 is TGCGCCAGCAGCTACTCTAGCGGGCAAGAGACCCAGTACTTC. V and J are TRBV5-1 and TRBJ2-5; 8 positions agree with TRBD2. The CDR3 is 14 amino acids. The germline CDR1 and CDR2 sequences are SGHRS and YFSETQ. After removal of 3 bases from V and 2 bases from J, the junction contained 3 bases not matched to a gene.

The chain couples TRBV5-1 to TRBJ2-2, with D perhaps matching TRBD2 (6 bases). The CDR3 is 16 amino acids. Germline V gene lookup returns CDR1 SGHRS and CDR2 YFSETQ. V was clipped by 1 base and J by 0 bases, with 10 bases between them. This CDR3 reads CASSLTPGANTGELFF. The CDR3 region has the DNA TGCGCCAGCAGCTTGACCCCGGGAGCGAACACCGGGGAGCTGTTTTTT.

The chain combines TRBV6-5 with TRBJ1-4; tentatively, D is TRBD1 (5 bases). Germline values: CDR1 MNHEY, CDR2 SVGAGI. The V and J ends lost 6 bases and 0 bases respectively, with 11 bases between them. This CDR3 comprises 15 residues. The CDR3 DNA sequence: TGTGCCAGCAGGGACCGGGGGACAACTAATGAAAAACTGTTTTTT. It codes for CASRDRGTTNEKLFF.

V and J are TRBV5-4 and TRBJ2-3; D gene ambiguous. The V end lost 0 bases, the J end lost 2 bases, and 10 bases lay between the germline ends. This CDR3 region has 15 residues. In germline, CDR1 is SGHNT, CDR2 YYREEE (reference sequence). CDR3 sequence reads: CASSLVEFNTDTQYF. In nucleotides, the CDR3 is TGTGCCAGCAGCTTGGTGGAGTTTAACACAGATACGCAGTATTTT.

The chain joins TRBV5-1 to TRBJ2-2; 7 bases are a match to TRBD2. The J segment lost 5 bases and the V segment lost 4 bases, leaving 8 bases of the junction unmatched. The CDR3 runs 15 residues. In germline, CDR1 is SGHRS, CDR2 YFSETQ. CDR3 region: CASSLSPSGTGELFF. CDR3 DNA: TGCGCCAGCAGCCTGAGTCCTAGCGGTACCGGGGAGCTGTTTTTT.

CDR3 residues: CASSPIQLAAGSTDTQYF. CDR3 DNA: TGTGCCAGCTCACCAATTCAACTAGCGGCGGGGAGCACAGATACGCAGTATTTT. This chain links TRBV18 with TRBJ2-3, with 8 bases identical to TRBD2. There are 18 residues in the CDR3. The J segment lost 0 bases and the V segment lost 2 bases, leaving 10 bases of the junction unmatched. The germline V gene has CDR1 KGHSH and CDR2 LQKENI.

This clone came up a few times. This chain connects TRBV11-2 to TRBJ2-7; 11 bases are a match to TRBD2. Trimming took 5 bases from V and 4 from J; bases not matched to a gene: 7. Germline V gene data show CDR1 as SGHAT and CDR2 as FQNNGV. The CDR3 is made up of 15 amino acids. CDR3 sequence reads: CASSRTGTSGYEQYF. Here the CDR3 DNA reads TGTGCCAGCAGCAGAACCGGGACTAGCGGTTACGAGCAGTACTTC.

The chain employs TRBV28 and TRBJ1-6, with a possible D match to TRBD1 (5 bases). V lost 7 bases and J lost 10, with 17 bases in between. The length of the CDR3 is 14 residues. Germline V gene sequence: CDR1 MDHEN, CDR2 SYDVKM. The CDR3 spells CASTSKGTGSPLHF. The DNA for the CDR3 is TGTGCCAGCACTTCCAAGGGTACAGGATCACCCCTCCACTTT.

The V call is TRBV9, the J call TRBJ1-1; a weak D match, TRBD1 (6 bases). V was clipped by 0 bases and J by 3 bases, with 9 bases between them. Germline V gives CDR1 SGDLS, CDR2 YYNGEE. CDR3 size: 14 residues. CDR3 bases: TGTGCCAGCAGCGTAGTACCAGGGGACACTGAAGCTTTCTTT. It specifies CASSVVPGDTEAFF.

The CDR3 coding sequence is TGTGCCAGCAGTGAACTCCCGGGACAGTACAATGAGCAGTTCTTC. Translation: CASSELPGQYNEQFF. The chain couples TRBV6-1 to TRBJ2-1, with 7 bases matching TRBD1. Germline V lookup: CDR1 MNHNS, CDR2 SASEGT. J was trimmed by 4 bases and V by 2 bases; bases with no gene match: 5. The CDR3 runs 15 residues.

The J gene is TRBJ2-1, the V gene TRBV30; TRBD2 is a possible D gene (6 bases). The germline gives CDR1 GTSNPN, CDR2 SVGIG (reference sequence). V was cut by 8 bases and J by 4 bases, with 18 bases left in between. The CDR3 runs 14 residues. For the CDR3, the DNA is TGTGCCCTAGGGCTAGCGAATACATACAATGAGCAGTTCTTC. Amino acid sequence: CALGLANTYNEQFF.

Details on this clone: This sample includes further DNA sequences coding for the same CDR3. The gene calls are TRBV5-1 and TRBJ2-5; TRBD1 matches at 8 bases. V was clipped by 4 bases and J by 2 bases; unmatched bases: 4. The CDR3 sequence is 14 residues long. Germline V lookup: CDR1 SGHRS, CDR2 YFSETQ. CDR3 coding DNA: TGCGCCAGCAGCCGCGGACAGGGACAAGAGACCCAGTACTTC. It is translated as CASSRGQGQETQYF.

This sequence joins TRBV7-3 and TRBJ2-3; D remains ambiguous. This CDR3 comprises 14 residues. Trimming removed 1 base from V and 2 bases from J, with 7 bases in between. The germline V gene has CDR1 SGHTA and CDR2 FQGTGA. For the CDR3, the DNA is TGTGCCAGCAGCTTAAACGCAGACACAGATACGCAGTATTTT. Translating it yields CASSLNADTDTQYF.

The chain combines TRBV28 with TRBJ2-2, with D perhaps being TRBD1 or TRBD2 (5 bases each). The CDR3 covers 15 residues. Germline-derived CDR1 and CDR2 are MDHEN and SYDVKM. Trimming removed 6 bases from V and 2 bases from J, with 13 bases in between. CDR3 coding DNA: TGTGCCAGCAGCCACACGGGGACCAACACCGGGGAGCTGTTTTTT. As protein: CASSHTGTNTGELFF.

The rearrangement uses TRBV30 and TRBJ1-5; TRBD1 might be the D (5 bases). This CDR3 is 13 amino acids long. Germline V lookup: CDR1 GTSNPN, CDR2 SVGIG (reference sequence). V was shortened by 0 bases and J by 9 bases, with 12 bases between the two germline ends. The CDR3 protein is CAWSVQGPWPQHF. The CDR3 DNA is TGTGCCTGGAGTGTGCAGGGCCCTTGGCCCCAGCATTTT.

This chain uses TRBV5-4 with TRBJ2-7, with D perhaps matching TRBD2 (6 bases). Trimming took 0 bases from V and 3 from J, leaving 13 bases between them. The CDR3 length is 15 residues. CDR1 and CDR2 from the germline V gene are SGHNT and YYREEE (reference sequence). The CDR3 loop is CASSLGRADNYEQYF. CDR3 nucleotide sequence: TGTGCCAGCAGCTTGGGGAGGGCCGATAACTACGAGCAGTACTTC.

The chain recombines TRBV11-2 with TRBJ2-1; D gene uncertain. Germline loops: CDR1 SGHAT, CDR2 FQNNGV. Trimming took 2 bases from V and 4 from J, leaving 18 bases between them. The CDR3 extends over 17 amino acids. CDR3 in amino acids: CASSLNRLGSLYNEQFF. The CDR3 DNA follows: TGTGCCAGCAGCTTAAATCGTTTGGGATCTCTGTACAATGAGCAGTTCTTC.

The V call is TRBV5-8, the J call TRBJ2-1; D is perhaps TRBD2 (6 bases). Germline V CDR1 and CDR2: SGHTS, YDEGEE. V was cut by 4 bases and J by 2 bases, with 16 bases left in between. This CDR3 has 16 amino acids. Here the CDR3 DNA reads TGTGCCAGCAGCCGGGGACTCATAGTGGCCTACAATGAGCAGTTCTTC. Its translation: CASSRGLIVAYNEQFF.

This sequence joins TRBV20-1 and TRBJ1-5; D is perhaps TRBD1 (5 bases). The CDR3 extends over 11 amino acids. V was pared by 3 bases and J by 7 bases, with 7 bases between. Germline loops: CDR1 DFQATT, CDR2 SNEGSKA (reference sequence). The CDR3 loop is CSASRGQPQHF. In nucleotides, the CDR3 is TGCAGTGCTAGCCGGGGGCAGCCCCAGCATTTT.

This clone was counted only a few times. The chain combines TRBV5-1 with TRBJ1-2, with no clear D. V shed 4 bases and J shed 2 bases, with 12 bases lying between them. The CDR3 is 14 amino acids. Per the germline V gene, CDR1 is SGHRS and CDR2 is YFSETQ. In nucleotides, the CDR3 is TGCGCCAGCAGCCTTGAGACACCCAACTATGGCTACACCTTC. Its protein is CASSLETPNYGYTF.

The gene calls are TRBV30 and TRBJ2-1; no clear D. Per germline, CDR1 GTSNPN and CDR2 SVGIG (reference sequence). V gave up 7 bases and J gave up 10 bases, with 20 bases separating them. This CDR3 spans 13 amino acids. DNA for the CDR3: TGTGCCTCCCGGCCCCGAGGCCGTGGGGAGCAGTTCTTC. It is translated as CASRPRGRGEQFF.

CDR3 nucleotide sequence: TGTGCCTGGAGTAGACTAGCGGGAGATACAGATACGCAGTATTTT. Its translation is CAWSRLAGDTDTQYF. The rearrangement uses TRBV30 and TRBJ2-3; TRBD2 agrees at 12 bases. Germline CDR1 GTSNPN, CDR2 SVGIG (reference sequence). Unmatched junction bases numbered 3, after V lost 2 bases and J lost 3 bases. This CDR3 is built from 15 residues.

Comments on this clone: The conserved phenylalanine or tryptophan is not found at the CDR3 terminus, so this likely reflects a read error. The chain has TRBV15 and TRBJ2-7; 11 bases are a match to TRBD2. The trim removed 1 base at V and 3 bases at J, leaving 2 bases unmatched. The CDR3 runs to 15 residues. Germline lookup yields CDR1 LNHNV and CDR2 YYDKDF (reference sequence). CDR3 DNA: TGTGCCACCAGCAGAGGAGGGACTAGCGGCTACGAGCAGTACCTC. Protein sequence: CATSRGGTSGYEQYL.

The rearrangement joins TRBV15 to TRBJ2-3; D possibly corresponds to TRBD2 (5 bases). This CDR3 region has 14 residues. V lost 0 bases, J lost 6 bases, and 10 bases lay in between. Germline loops: CDR1 LNHNV, CDR2 YYDKDF (reference sequence). Written as DNA, the CDR3 is TGTGCCACCAGCAGAGATAGCGCCGGGGATACGCAGTATTTT. This sequence encodes CATSRDSAGDTQYF.

This clone was picked up a small number of times. V usage is TRBV15 and J usage is TRBJ1-1; possibly TRBD1 for D (5 bases). CDR1 and CDR2 from the germline V gene are LNHNV and YYDKDF (reference sequence). The length of the CDR3 is 16 residues. Trimming removed 3 bases at V and 0 bases at J, with 14 bases between. CDR3 sequence reads: CATSSPMAQVNTEAFF. In nucleotides, the CDR3 is TGTGCCACCAGCAGCCCCATGGCACAGGTGAACACTGAAGCTTTCTTT.

The chain joins TRBV28 to TRBJ2-7; D is ambiguous. The CDR3 spans 13 residues. The ends were cut back, 5 bases at V and 3 bases at J, with 11 bases in the middle. Germline V gene lookup returns CDR1 MDHEN and CDR2 SYDVKM. The CDR3 is CASSKTLNYEQYF. The CDR3 region has the DNA TGTGCCAGCAGTAAGACTCTAAACTACGAGCAGTACTTC.